Listed here are 24 T cell receptor beta chains from one sample, sequenced in a study of vaccination effects on CD4 cells after COVID-19 (dated by TCRdb to between 2021 and 2024). For these receptors, no antigen is known. In the ViraFEST assay, PBMC were stimulated with viral peptide pools, and TCR sequencing was then used to find antigen-specific CD4+ T cell clonotypes based on their expansion. After less than 13 days of culture, CD4+ T cells were isolated with the EasySep CD4+ T cell isolation kit. Two doses of either the BNT162b2 or the mRNA-1273 mRNA SARS-CoV-2 vaccine were administered to participants. Preparation of the library involved the immunoSEQ multiplex PCR assay. TCRdb's version of the immuneACCESS table is confined to in-frame rearrangements and falls short of the full clone set. An unresolved V gene accounts for under half of the shortfall where checked; the remainder is of unknown origin. The sample records tens of thousands of clones, around 75% of which are singletons. Over 4.5% of the sample is in the top ten clones.

The material sequenced was CD4+ T cells from PBMCs cultured with SARS-CoV-2 spike peptides, taken after COVID-19 vaccination. The cell subset or site label, as the study defines it: SARS-CoV-2 spike overlapping peptide pool stimulation. These receptors were taken from a human donor who received a COVID-19 vaccine. Some clones in this sample may be carry-over from other donors' samples.

V and J are TRBV7-9 and TRBJ1-1; D is unclear. Germline values: CDR1 SEHNR, CDR2 FQNEAQ (reference sequence). The CDR3 loop spans 14 amino acids. V dropped 4 bases and J dropped 6 bases, with 15 bases sitting between them. The CDR3 DNA is TGTGCCAGCAGCTATAACCGGGGTAGCGCTGAAGCTTTCTTT. It yields the protein CASSYNRGSAEAFF.

The CDR3 here is CSASSPGQGDYNEQFF. The CDR3 DNA follows: TGCAGTGCTAGTTCCCCGGGACAGGGAGATTACAATGAGCAGTTCTTC. This sequence joins TRBV20-1 and TRBJ2-1; 9 nucleotides align to TRBD1. V was pared by 3 bases and J by 4 bases, with 10 bases of the junction left unmatched. Germline values: CDR1 DFQATT, CDR2 SNEGSKA (reference sequence). CDR3 length: 16 amino acids.

V usage is TRBV20-1 and J usage is TRBJ2-1, with TRBD2 matching over 7 bases. This CDR3 region has 10 residues. Germline trimming cut 6 bases from V and 9 bases from J; bases unmatched to any gene: 2. Germline V gene sequence: CDR1 DFQATT, CDR2 SNEGSKA (reference sequence). The CDR3 is CSAAGVEQFF. CDR3 DNA sequence: TGCAGTGCGGCGGGGGTTGAGCAGTTCTTC.

This clone has only one observation. The V call is TRBV9, the J call TRBJ2-1, with TRBD2 matching over 8 bases. The ends lost 2 bases at V and 6 bases at J; junction bases unmatched: 7. CDR3 size: 15 residues. From germline, CDR1 is SGDLS and CDR2 YYNGEE. The CDR3 reads CASSVTGLALNEQFF. Here the CDR3 DNA reads TGTGCCAGCAGCGTCACCGGACTAGCCCTCAATGAGCAGTTCTTC.

This clone appeared a single time. This chain links TRBV5-8 with TRBJ2-2, with D possibly matching TRBD2 (5 bases). In germline, CDR1 is SGHTS, CDR2 YDEGEE. Trimming removed 4 bases at V and 3 bases at J, with 13 bases between. This CDR3 region has 15 residues. The CDR3 DNA sequence: TGTGCCAGCAGCGCCGTCGGGGTGGACACCGGGGAGCTGTTTTTT. The encoded protein is CASSAVGVDTGELFF. Supplemented by reference TRBV5-8 and TRBJ2-2, the full variable domain reads EAGVTQSPTHLIKTRGQQATLRCSPISGHTSVYWYQQALGLGLQFLLWYDEGEERNRGNFPPRFSGRQFPNYSSELNVNALELEDSALYLCASSAVGVDTGELFFGEGSRLTVL.

By share, this clone ranks as medium-sized. Other nucleotide sequences from this sample produce the same CDR3. The chain joins TRBV2 to TRBJ2-1, with D maybe TRBD1 (5 bases). The germline V gene has CDR1 SNHLY and CDR2 FYNNEI. This CDR3 has 14 amino acids. Trimming took off 2 bases at V and 4 bases at J, with 9 bases between the two ends. CDR3 DNA sequence: TGTGCCAGCAGTGAAAGGGGCCAGTACAATGAGCAGTTCTTC. Translation gives CASSERGQYNEQFF. The variable domain in full, with the rest retrieved from reference TRBV2 and TRBJ2-1, is EPEVTQTPSHQVTQMGQEVILRCVPISNHLYFYWYRQILGQKVEFLVSFYNNEISEKSEIFDDQFSVERPDGSNFTLKIRSTKLEDSAMYFCASSERGQYNEQFFGPGTRLTVL.

J is TRBJ1-2 and V is TRBV24-1, with a weak D call TRBD1 (6 bases). V was shortened by 6 bases and J by 5 bases, with 12 bases between the two germline ends. The CDR3 is made up of 13 amino acids. Germline-derived CDR1 and CDR2 are KGHDR and SFDVKD. As DNA, the CDR3 is TGTGCCACCAGTCCGGGACACGCATATGGCTACACCTTC. The encoded protein is CATSPGHAYGYTF.

V is TRBV6-5 and J is TRBJ2-5, with 7 nucleotides matching TRBD2. Trimming at V came to 10 bases and at J to 2 bases, leaving 10 bases not matched to a gene. Per germline, CDR1 MNHEY and CDR2 SVGAGI. The CDR3 length is 14 residues. DNA of the CDR3: TGTGCCACGAGGGTATCGGGGGGTCAAGAGACCCAGTACTTC. It encodes CATRVSGGQETQYF.

The CDR3 protein is CASSPDRGSRYTF. The CDR3, as DNA: TGTGCCAGCAGTCCTGACAGGGGTAGTCGCTACACCTTC. The chain joins TRBV6-5 to TRBJ1-2; 8 positions agree with TRBD1. J gave up 9 bases and V 5 bases, and 8 bases lay outside the gene matches. The germline CDR1 and CDR2 sequences are MNHEY and SVGAGI. CDR3 size: 13 residues.

This clone was observed a single time. This chain connects TRBV11-2 to TRBJ2-7, with 7 bases identical to TRBD2. Germline CDR1 and CDR2: SGHAT and FQNNGV. With 1 base clipped from V and 2 bases from J, the junction kept 2 bases outside the gene matches. This CDR3 region has 14 residues. CDR3 coding DNA: TGTGCCAGCAGCTTAGGTGGGGGGGCCTACGAGCAGTACGTC. Translated: CASSLGGGAYEQYV.

In nucleotides, the CDR3 is TGTGCCACCAGCGCAAATCCGGGACGTAGGAACACTGAAGCTTTCTTT. Its protein product is CATSANPGRRNTEAFF. The rearrangement uses TRBV15 and TRBJ1-1; perhaps TRBD1 as D (5 bases). With 5 bases removed from V and 1 base from J, the gap between germline ends came to 17 bases. This CDR3 has 16 residues. The germline CDR1 and CDR2 sequences are LNHNV and YYDKDF (reference sequence).

The rearrangement uses TRBV14 and TRBJ2-3; 9 bases agree with TRBD2. V lost 4 bases, J lost 1 base, and 6 bases stayed unmatched. This CDR3 is 16 amino acids long. The germline CDR1 and CDR2 sequences are SGHDN and FVKESK. The CDR3 region is CASSPWTSAGTDTQYF. In DNA, the CDR3 is TGTGCCAGCAGCCCCTGGACTAGCGCCGGCACAGATACGCAGTATTTT.

This clone was found a few times. The chain joins TRBV27 to TRBJ2-7; 7 nucleotides align to TRBD2. Germline V gene sequence: CDR1 MNHEY, CDR2 SMNVEV (reference sequence). The CDR3 covers 13 residues. Trimming at V came to 6 bases and at J to 3 bases, leaving 5 bases not matched to a gene. The CDR3 region has the DNA TGTGCCAGCAGCCCCAGGGAGGGCTACGAGCAGTACGTC. It is translated as CASSPREGYEQYV.

The CDR3 DNA sequence: TGCGCCAGCAGCCGGGACTTGGTGGTTCTCTATGAGCAGTTCTTC. Protein sequence: CASSRDLVVLYEQFF. This chain uses TRBV4-1 with TRBJ2-1, with a tentative D call TRBD2 (6 bases). Germline V CDR1 and CDR2: MGHRA, YSYEKL. CDR3 length equals 15 residues. Trimming shortened V by 4 bases and J by 8 bases, and 18 bases separated the two germline ends.

The chain links TRBV6-6 to TRBJ1-6; unclear D gene. CDR1 MNHNY and CDR2 SVGAGI come from the germline V gene (reference sequence). The CDR3 consists of 14 residues. The V end was cut by 8 bases, the J end by 3 bases, with 11 bases between. The CDR3 region has the DNA TGTGCCAGCGCCTATTTGGTCTATAATTCACCCCTCCACTTT. Amino acid sequence: CASAYLVYNSPLHF.

The DNA of the CDR3 is TGTGCCAGCAGCTTTTGGGGGAGGGACAAAAACATTCAGTACTTC. Translation: CASSFWGRDKNIQYF. This chain joins TRBV5-8 and TRBJ2-4; 7 bases are a match to TRBD2. Germline values: CDR1 SGHTS, CDR2 YDEGEE. This CDR3 has 15 residues. Germline trimming cut 2 bases from V and 3 bases from J; bases unmatched to any gene: 5.

V and J are TRBV11-2 and TRBJ2-5, with 12 bases that match TRBD2. Germline CDR1 SGHAT, CDR2 FQNNGV. V shed 5 bases, J shed 5 bases, and the junction held 9 bases outside the gene matches. There are 16 residues in the CDR3. The CDR3 bases are TGTGCCAGCAGCCTTGGACTAGCGGGGACGATGGAGACCCAGTACTTC. Its translation: CASSLGLAGTMETQYF.

This CDR3 reads CASSDRDRGSYNEQFF. In DNA form, the CDR3 reads TGTGCCAGCAGTGACCGGGACAGGGGCTCCTACAATGAGCAGTTCTTC. The chain links TRBV6-1 to TRBJ2-1; 10 bases fit TRBD1. In germline, CDR1 is MNHNS, CDR2 SASEGT. The CDR3 loop spans 16 amino acids. V gave up 3 bases and J gave up 0 bases; unmatched junction bases: 2.

This clone turned up a few times. The chain has TRBV7-2 and TRBJ1-5; no definite D call. The CDR3 consists of 12 residues. Germline CDR1 SGHTA, CDR2 FQGNSA. Between the trimmed V and J ends, which lost 5 bases and 5 bases, there was a span of 7 bases. CDR3 sequence: CASSPRDQPQHF. CDR3 in DNA: TGTGCCAGCAGCCCCAGAGATCAGCCCCAGCATTTT.

A single count supports this clone. The rearrangement uses TRBV2 and TRBJ1-4; weak D call: TRBD1 (6 bases). The CDR3 is made up of 16 amino acids. The V end was cut by 4 bases, the J end by 0 bases, with 12 bases between. Germline loops: CDR1 SNHLY, CDR2 FYNNEI. The CDR3: CASSGRGSATNEKLFF. CDR3 coding DNA: TGTGCCAGCAGTGGCAGGGGTTCTGCAACTAATGAAAAACTGTTTTTT. Filled out from reference TRBV2 and TRBJ1-4, the complete variable domain reads EPEVTQTPSHQVTQMGQEVILRCVPISNHLYFYWYRQILGQKVEFLVSFYNNEISEKSEIFDDQFSVERPDGSNFTLKIRSTKLEDSAMYFCASSGRGSATNEKLFFGSGTQLSVL.

The chain recombines TRBV28 with TRBJ1-4; D call uncertain. Germline V gives CDR1 MDHEN, CDR2 SYDVKM. The CDR3 contains 15 residues. V was pared by 7 bases and J by 8 bases, with 20 bases between. The CDR3 DNA follows: TGTGCCAGCACTTATTCCAGCGGTGTTTGGGAAAAACTGTTTTTT. Translation gives CASTYSSGVWEKLFF.

The chain is built from TRBV24-1 and TRBJ2-1, with D possibly matching TRBD1 (6 bases). Germline V CDR1 and CDR2: KGHDR, SFDVKD. Between the trimmed V and J ends, which lost 2 bases and 6 bases, there was a span of 16 bases. The CDR3 totals 16 residues. The CDR3 loop reads CATSDWTGRGINEQFF. In DNA form, the CDR3 reads TGTGCCACCAGTGATTGGACTGGAAGGGGGATCAATGAGCAGTTCTTC.

The chain links TRBV19 to TRBJ1-2; tentative D call: TRBD1 (6 bases). Germline V gives CDR1 LNHDA, CDR2 SQIVND (reference sequence). The CDR3 is 15 residues long. V lost 4 bases and J lost 0, with 12 bases in between. CDR3 DNA: TGTGCCAGTAGTACTACAGGGCCTTCTAACTATGGCTACACCTTC. Translation gives CASSTTGPSNYGYTF.

V usage is TRBV2 and J usage is TRBJ1-1; no definite D call. The ends were cut back, 2 bases at V and 0 bases at J, with 1 base in the middle. In germline, CDR1 is SNHLY, CDR2 FYNNEI. The CDR3 has 12 amino acids. The CDR3 spells CASSEMNTEAFF. As DNA, the CDR3 is TGTGCCAGCAGTGAAATGAACACTGAAGCTTTCTTT.